This T cell receptor beta chain was profiled in a study of cytomegalovirus exposure and HLA in healthy donors. About the research overall: Some 85 million unique TCRs, all from HLA-typed donors, were included in an early release of the data.

Notes on the study in general: The investigators catalogued some 160 TCR beta chains as cytomegalovirus-associated.

With respect to this clone: Its antigen is not known.

The CDR3 is 15 amino acids. Deletions cut 4 bases from V and 2 bases from J, with 13 bases between. Germline CDR1 and CDR2: SGHRS and YFSETQ. Primers for the PCR totalled 60 Vbeta and 13 Jbeta. TCRdb's table, derived via immunoSEQ multiplex PCR, lists solely in-frame clones and lacks some. Here the sample spans roughly 230,000 clones, about 77% being singletons. The sequence was collected from a boy aged 5-17 years in good health and CMV-seronegative. Sequencing was carried out using PBMCs. The chain carries TRBV5-1 and TRBJ1-5; TRBD1 might be the D (5 bases). The CDR3 coding sequence is TGCGCCAGCAGCCCCCTAGGAGGGGGCAATCAGCCCCAGCATTTT. It encodes CASSPLGGGNQPQHF.